This TCR beta chain was retrieved from a study of shared clonotypes between healthy human individuals. Study details: The plates for each donor numbered three CD4 naive, three CD4 memory, two CD8 naive and one CD8 memory. Notes on the study in general: Estimated richness was generally greater in naive than memory subsets.

Turning to this clone: Its antigen is still unknown.

The CDR3 runs 14 residues. V was clipped by 6 bases and J by 7 bases, with 15 bases between them. Germline V gene data show CDR1 as MDHEN and CDR2 as SYDVKM. Data came from immunoSEQ multiplex PCR; TCRdb stores just in-frame clones and leaves some out. The sample shows about 1 million clones, about 74% of them seen only once. Sequenced material: memory CD4+ T cells sorted from blood. Subset defined: CD45RA-negative fraction. This chain joins TRBV28 and TRBJ1-4, with a tentative D call TRBD1 (6 bases). The receptor was isolated from a man younger than 30 in good health. The DNA of the CDR3 is TGTGCCAGCAGCTCCGACAGGAGGGGTGAAAAACTGTTTTTT. This gives the protein CASSSDRRGEKLFF.